This TCR beta chain came from a study of persistence of HIV-infected CD4 T cells. Overall study context: The sample holds CD4+ T cells responsive to CMV or HIV-1 Gag.

Cells were stimulated with overlapping HIV-1 Gag 15-mer peptides. Memory cells lacking CD40L and CD69 with high CD45RO were sorted. Anti-CD28/CD49d costimulation, CD40-blocking antibody and enfuvirtide were given to CD8-depleted PBMCs for 18 hours. V was clipped by 6 bases and J by 4 bases, with 15 bases between them. The CDR3 contains 15 residues. Germline V gene sequence: CDR1 MNHEY, CDR2 SMNVEV (reference sequence). This clone was observed a few times. Its antigen remains unknown. The immunoSEQ assay was version 4, run in survey mode. This table comes from immunoSEQ multiplex PCR, and its TCRdb copy is limited to in-frame clones, with some not included. Here the sample spans some 58,000 clones, less than 85% being singletons.

The rearrangement uses TRBV27 and TRBJ2-2, with a tentative D call TRBD2 (7 bases). The sample consisted of CD4+ T cells sorted from PBMCs after approximately 18-hour stimulation, taken from a patient who received antiretroviral therapy. This TCR was recovered from an adult man with HIV who was CMV-seropositive. The CDR3 DNA follows: TGTGCCAGCAGCCGAGGGGGGGCGGGCACCGGGGAGCTGTTTTTT. As protein: CASSRGGAGTGELFF.